Shown below are 27 T cell receptor beta chains from a single sample sequenced in a study of post-analysis software for immune sequencing data (dated by TCRdb to the mid-2010s). Study-wide conclusions, independent of this receptor: Patients showed significantly higher frequencies than controls for a few TRBV segments, among them TRBV5-6, TRBV5-1 and TRBV20-1.

Receptors were amplified or captured by PCR. Sequenced on an Illumina HiSeq 2500. Unique molecular identifiers were incorporated into TCR beta cDNA libraries to reduce PCR and sequencing biases. TCRdb reworked the public reads: Q25 trimming with fastp, MiXCR clone assembly, productive beta chains retained. Each CDR3 protein gets just one entry, which takes the most common genes and DNA from the rows behind it. The sample includes approximately 570,000 distinct CDR3 sequences, with around 47% observed a single time. Approximately 1.7% of the sample lies in the top ten. Their specific antigens are unknown. The source material was blood. Receptor source: a girl under 18 with multiple sclerosis.

The sample holds a few counts of this clonotype. V is TRBV10-3 and J is TRBJ2-7; D gene ambiguous. Per the germline V gene, CDR1 is ENHRY and CDR2 is SYGVKD. This CDR3 contains 14 residues. Between the trimmed V and J ends, which lost 6 bases and 4 bases, there was a span of 16 bases. CDR3 sequence: CAISPPSKPYEQYF. As DNA, the CDR3 is TGTGCCATCAGCCCTCCCTCCAAACCTTACGAGCAGTACTTC.

This chain joins TRBV5-1 and TRBJ2-4, with no clear D. The V end lost 0 bases, the J end lost 6 bases, and 4 bases lay between the germline ends. This CDR3 has 12 amino acids. CDR1 and CDR2 from the germline V gene are SGHRS and YFSETQ. The CDR3 DNA sequence: TGCGCCAGCAGCTTGGCCGGAAACATTCAGTACTTC. It yields the protein CASSLAGNIQYF.

The V and J genes are TRBV7-2 and TRBJ2-1; D uncertain. This CDR3 is 14 amino acids long. V was pared by 1 base and J by 4 bases, with 8 bases between. Germline assignment: CDR1 SGHTA and CDR2 FQGNSA. DNA of the CDR3: TGTGCCAGCAGCTTAGGGGCCCCTTACAATGAGCAGTTCTTC. This translates into CASSLGAPYNEQFF.

V and J are TRBV27 and TRBJ1-1, with TRBD1 matching over 11 bases. This CDR3 is 14 amino acids long. The J segment lost 5 bases and the V segment lost 6 bases, leaving 5 bases of the junction unmatched. The germline V gene encodes CDR1 MNHEY and CDR2 SMNVEV (reference sequence). In DNA form, the CDR3 reads TGTGCCAGCAGCCCGGACAGGGGGCATACTGAAGCTTTCTTT. Amino acid sequence: CASSPDRGHTEAFF.

This clonotype showed up just once. The rearrangement uses TRBV10-3 and TRBJ1-5; 10 positions agree with TRBD1. Germline CDR1 is ENHRY and CDR2 is SYGVKD. The CDR3 runs 13 residues. The ends lost 9 bases at V and 4 bases at J; junction bases unmatched: 3. This CDR3 reads CAIGQGVNQPQHF. CDR3 DNA: TGTGCCATAGGACAGGGGGTAAATCAGCCCCAGCATTTT.

This clonotype has a handful of counts. The CDR3, as DNA: TGTGCCAGCAGCGCCCAGGACACGGGTTACACCGGGGAGCTGTTTTTT. It translates to CASSAQDTGYTGELFF. This chain links TRBV7-9 with TRBJ2-2, with D maybe TRBD1 (5 bases). V was trimmed by 5 bases and J by 3 bases, leaving 16 bases between them. The CDR3 runs 16 residues. Germline V gene sequence: CDR1 SEHNR, CDR2 FQNEAQ (reference sequence).

This clonotype was counted a few times. J is TRBJ2-5 and V is TRBV7-2; possible D gene TRBD1, 6 bases. The germline V and J ends were trimmed by 0 bases and 2 bases, with 10 bases remaining between them. The CDR3 sequence is 15 residues long. Germline assignment: CDR1 SGHTA and CDR2 FQGNSA. In DNA, the CDR3 is TGTGCCAGCAGCTTAGCTATCACAGGGCAAGAGACCCAGTACTTC. It translates to CASSLAITGQETQYF.

This clonotype came up a few times. This chain uses TRBV4-1 with TRBJ1-6; TRBD1 agrees at 7 bases. Germline assignment: CDR1 MGHRA and CDR2 YSYEKL. Trimming took 5 bases from V and 7 from J; bases not matched to a gene: 5. This CDR3 is 14 amino acids long. CDR3 region: CASSSARGNSPLHF. In nucleotides, the CDR3 is TGCGCCAGCAGCTCTGCCAGGGGGAATTCACCCCTCCACTTT.

The chain couples TRBV29-1 to TRBJ2-1; D ambiguous. Germline loops: CDR1 SQVTM, CDR2 ANQGSEA. The germline V and J ends were trimmed by 1 base and 0 bases, with 7 bases remaining between them. The CDR3 consists of 14 residues. CDR3 in amino acids: CSVEADSSYNEQFF. CDR3 coding DNA: TGCAGCGTTGAAGCGGATAGCTCCTACAATGAGCAGTTCTTC.

This chain uses TRBV12-3 or TRBV12-4 with TRBJ1-2; D is perhaps TRBD1 (5 bases). This CDR3 is 13 amino acids long. With 5 bases removed from V and 8 bases from J, the gap between germline ends came to 15 bases. The CDR3 loop is CASSRSQGRGYTF. In DNA form, the CDR3 reads TGTGCCAGCAGTCGGAGCCAGGGCCGGGGCTACACCTTC.

This clonotype was detected a few times. The gene calls are TRBV29-1 and TRBJ2-1; 10 positions match TRBD2. The germline V gene encodes CDR1 SQVTM and CDR2 ANQGSEA. V lost 4 bases, J lost 7 bases, and 7 bases stayed unmatched. The CDR3 is 14 residues long. The DNA for the CDR3 is TGCAGCGTTGCCCTAGCGGGAGCAGGGAATGAGCAGTTCTTC. Encoded protein: CSVALAGAGNEQFF.

This chain connects TRBV20-1 to TRBJ2-3; TRBD2 agrees at 12 bases. The CDR3 is 15 amino acids. The germline V gene encodes CDR1 DFQATT and CDR2 SNEGSKA (reference sequence). V trimming: 3 bases; J trimming: 4 bases; junction bases outside the gene matches: 5. The CDR3 reads CSASSSSGRADTQYF. The CDR3 DNA is TGCAGTGCTAGTAGTTCTAGCGGGAGGGCAGATACGCAGTATTTT.

The chain recombines TRBV20-1 with TRBJ2-5; D call uncertain. V dropped 0 bases and J dropped 1 base, with 12 bases sitting between them. The CDR3 is 15 residues long. From germline, CDR1 is DFQATT and CDR2 SNEGSKA (reference sequence). The CDR3 reads CSARDPSIGQETQYF. The CDR3 DNA is TGCAGTGCTAGAGATCCGTCCATTGGCCAAGAGACCCAGTACTTC.

The chain links TRBV12-3 or TRBV12-4 to TRBJ1-1; 8 positions match TRBD1. V lost 8 bases and J lost 4; bases outside the gene matches: 9. The CDR3 spans 14 residues. The CDR3 region is CASGLDRGSTEAFF. The DNA for the CDR3 is TGTGCCAGCGGCCTCGACAGGGGATCCACTGAAGCTTTCTTT.

This clonotype was detected only a few times. The gene calls are TRBV29-1 and TRBJ1-2, with 11 bases that match TRBD1. The J segment lost 4 bases and the V segment lost 3 bases, leaving 7 bases of the junction unmatched. Germline lookup yields CDR1 SQVTM and CDR2 ANQGSEA. The CDR3 length is 15 residues. Written as DNA, the CDR3 is TGCAGCGTTGATGTTTGGGACAGGGGGGCCTATGGCTACACCTTC. It translates to CSVDVWDRGAYGYTF.

The chain carries TRBV9 and TRBJ1-2; tentatively, D is TRBD1 (6 bases). The CDR3 consists of 17 residues. The V gene lost 4 bases and the J gene lost 4 bases, with 23 bases spanning the gap. Germline V gives CDR1 SGDLS, CDR2 YYNGEE. For the CDR3, the DNA is TGTGCCAGCAGCTCCAAGGGGGGGCCCGGAGTTCGCTATGGCTACACCTTC. Protein sequence: CASSSKGGPGVRYGYTF.

This chain joins TRBV11-3 and TRBJ2-1, with no clear D. This CDR3 has 12 residues. Trimming removed 1 base at V and 12 bases at J, with 10 bases between. Per germline, CDR1 SGHNT and CDR2 YENEEA. CDR3 nucleotides: TGTGCCAGCAGCTTAGCCCGGCTAGGGCAGTTCTTC. This encodes CASSLARLGQFF.

The chain employs TRBV7-7 and TRBJ1-1; D ambiguous. CDR1 is SSHAT and CDR2 is FNYEAQ in the germline V gene (reference sequence). Trimming took off 5 bases at V and 7 bases at J, with 8 bases between the two ends. This CDR3 has 11 amino acids. The CDR3: CASSHQSEAFF. The DNA of the CDR3 is TGTGCCAGCAGCCACCAAAGTGAAGCTTTCTTT.

The chain employs TRBV5-5 and TRBJ2-3; the D is unclear. V lost 1 base, J lost 0 bases, and 9 bases lay in between. The CDR3 contains 15 residues. CDR1 and CDR2 (germline): SGHKS, YYEKEE (reference sequence). The CDR3 protein is CASSLSPTSTDTQYF. In DNA form, the CDR3 reads TGTGCCAGCAGCTTGTCCCCAACTAGCACAGATACGCAGTATTTT.

This chain joins TRBV7-2 and TRBJ2-7, with 14 bases that match TRBD2. Germline V gene data show CDR1 as SGHTA and CDR2 as FQGNSA. J gave up 6 bases and V 5 bases, and 3 bases lay outside the gene matches. The CDR3 is made up of 14 amino acids. CDR3 region: CASSTGLAGAEQYF. The CDR3 bases are TGTGCCAGCAGCACGGGACTAGCGGGAGCCGAGCAGTACTTC.

The chain recombines TRBV7-6 with TRBJ2-5; 10 positions match TRBD1. The CDR3 length is 15 residues. V gave up 5 bases and J gave up 0 bases; unmatched junction bases: 3. Germline lookup yields CDR1 SGHVS and CDR2 FNYEAQ. The CDR3 nucleotides are TGTGCCAGCAGCCCCGGGACAGGGGACCAAGAGACCCAGTACTTC. Its translation: CASSPGTGDQETQYF.

This clonotype was detected only a few times. The chain links TRBV7-6 to TRBJ1-6, with TRBD1 identical over 7 bases. The CDR3 runs 16 residues. Germline V gene sequence: CDR1 SGHVS, CDR2 FNYEAQ. J was trimmed by 6 bases and V by 1 base; bases with no gene match: 6. CDR3 sequence (DNA): TGTGCCAGCAGCTTAGATAAGGGGGCTGGTAATTCACCCCTCCACTTT. Protein sequence: CASSLDKGAGNSPLHF. Looking up the rest from reference TRBV7-6 and TRBJ1-6 gives the full variable domain: GAGVSQSPRYKVTKRGQDVALRCDPISGHVSLYWYRQALGQGPEFLTYFNYEAQQDKSGLPNDRFSAERPEGSISTLTIQRTEQRDSAMYRCASSLDKGAGNSPLHFGNGTRLTVT.

The table lists this clonotype with a few counts. The chain uses TRBV15 and TRBJ2-5; a possible D gene is TRBD2 (6 bases). The closer fit of TRBJ2-7 to the DNA end suggests the J call may be wrong. Germline CDR1 and CDR2: LNHNV and YYDKDF (reference sequence). The CDR3 is 15 residues long. The CDR3 region is CATSRVGLARYEQYF. In nucleotides, the CDR3 is TGTGCCACCAGCAGAGTTGGGCTAGCGAGGTACGAGCAGTACTTC.

This sequence joins TRBV30 and TRBJ2-1; D unclear. The CDR3 is made up of 12 amino acids. V lost 2 bases and J 9 bases, leaving 11 bases between the germline ends. Germline loops: CDR1 GTSNPN, CDR2 SVGIG (reference sequence). In DNA, the CDR3 is TGTGCCTGGAGTACCTGGGATGTTGAGCAGTTCTTC. Residues: CAWSTWDVEQFF.

This rearrangement joins TRBV29-1 to TRBJ2-5; 10 bases match TRBD1. CDR3 length equals 15 residues. CDR1 SQVTM and CDR2 ANQGSEA come from the germline V gene. With V trimmed by 0 bases and J by 4 bases, 5 bases remained unmatched. Here the CDR3 DNA reads TGCAGCGTTGAAGATAACGACAGGGGGCGAGAGACCCAGTACTTC. It encodes CSVEDNDRGRETQYF.

The chain has TRBV9 and TRBJ1-6; D gene uncertain. Germline loops: CDR1 SGDLS, CDR2 YYNGEE. The CDR3 is made up of 17 amino acids. Trimming left V 2 bases short and J 6 bases short, with 18 bases between. CDR3 coding DNA: TGTGCCAGCAGCGTGTCCGGACCCGGGCTTCTTAATTCACCCCTCCACTTT. Amino acid sequence: CASSVSGPGLLNSPLHF.

The rearrangement uses TRBV7-2 and TRBJ1-6; possible D gene TRBD1, 5 bases. The V gene's germline CDR1 is SGHTA and CDR2 FQGNSA. Deletions cut 5 bases from V and 12 bases from J, with 17 bases between. CDR3 length equals 14 residues. The CDR3 sequence is CASSHTGDLGPLHF. CDR3 DNA: TGTGCCAGCAGCCATACAGGTGACCTCGGACCCCTCCACTTT.